Listed below are T cell receptor beta chains from one sample, sequenced in a study of blood T cell repertoires in COVID-19. Sequenced by immunoSEQ multiplex PCR; TCRdb stores in-frame clones only, minus some. The data show fewer than 200,000 clones, with roughly nine tenths seen just once and about a fifth held by the top ten. Sequencing input: peripheral blood. These receptors came from a man aged 65-85 years with active or convalescent COVID-19. The CDR3 runs from the conserved cysteine through the conserved F or W. D genes are given only for firm matches. Clone sizes are given selectively: once, few, many, or a class where the clone is expanded.

size: once; V: TRBV6-9; D: NA; J: TRBJ2-3; CDR3: CASSYLTGDTQYF; DNA: TGTGCCAGCAGTTACTTAACAGGGGATACGCAGTATTTT
size: NA; V: TRBV3-1/TRBV3-2; D: NA; J: TRBJ2-2; CDR3: CASSQQGSGGELFF; DNA: TGTGCCAGCAGCCAGCAGGGCAGTGGCGGGGAGCTGTTTTTT
size: NA; V: TRBV11-3; D: NA; J: TRBJ2-2; CDR3: CASSSEGVPTGELFF; DNA: TGTGCCAGCAGTTCGGAAGGGGTTCCCACCGGGGAGCTGTTTTTT
size: NA; V: TRBV7-3; D: NA; J: TRBJ2-7; CDR3: CASSLKTGYEQYF; DNA: TGTGCCAGCAGCTTAAAGACAGGCTACGAGCAGTACTTC
size: few; V: TRBV5-5; D: TRBD1; J: TRBJ1-6; CDR3: CASSWGQGRRSPLHF; DNA: TGTGCCAGCAGCTGGGGACAGGGAAGAAGATCACCCCTCCACTTT
size: NA; V: TRBV5-1; D: NA; J: TRBJ2-1; CDR3: CASSSSVGLNEQFF; DNA: TGCGCCAGCAGCTCCTCAGTGGGGCTGAATGAGCAGTTCTTC
size: NA; V: TRBV5-8; D: NA; J: TRBJ1-6; CDR3: CASSLGGRGVYSPLHF; DNA: TGTGCCAGCAGCTTGGGAGGTCGGGGAGTTTACTCACCCCTCCACTTT
size: NA; V: TRBV19; D: NA; J: TRBJ1-2; CDR3: CASTMGSIMDGYTF; DNA: TGTGCCAGTACAATGGGCAGTATCATGGATGGCTACACCTTC
size: few; V: TRBV4-1; D: TRBD1; J: TRBJ1-4; CDR3: CASSQNPIRGARGLFF; DNA: TGCGCCAGCAGCCAAAACCCCATCAGGGGGGCACGAGGTCTGTTTTTT
size: NA; V: TRBV24-1; D: NA; J: TRBJ2-1; CDR3: CATSDSSAGTSGRGEQFF; DNA: TGTGCCACCAGTGATTCCAGCGCGGGGACCTCAGGCCGGGGTGAGCAGTTCTTC
size: NA; V: TRBV18; D: TRBD2; J: TRBJ2-5; CDR3: CASSPRTSGETQYF; DNA: TGTGCCAGCTCACCGCGGACTAGCGGAGAGACCCAGTACTTC
size: NA; V: TRBV19; D: TRBD1; J: TRBJ1-1; CDR3: CASTSRQGWTEAFF; DNA: TGTGCCAGTACCTCCCGACAGGGATGGACTGAAGCTTTCTTT
size: NA; V: TRBV19; D: TRBD2; J: TRBJ2-1; CDR3: CASRGVGTSGRSYNEQFF; DNA: TGTGCCAGTAGGGGAGTAGGGACTAGCGGGAGGAGCTACAATGAGCAGTTCTTC
size: NA; V: TRBV28; D: NA; J: TRBJ1-6; CDR3: CASRYRVPINSPLHF; DNA: TGTGCCAGCAGATACAGGGTTCCCATCAATTCACCCCTCCACTTT
size: NA; V: TRBV18; D: NA; J: TRBJ1-3; CDR3: CASSPRAGSGNTIYF; DNA: TGTGCCAGCTCACCACGGGCGGGCTCTGGAAACACCATATATTTT
size: NA; V: TRBV12-5; D: NA; J: TRBJ2-6; CDR3: CASGPGVLPSGANVLTF; DNA: TGTGCTAGTGGCCCGGGGGTCTTACCCTCTGGGGCCAACGTCCTGACTTTC
size: NA; V: TRBV4-3; D: NA; J: TRBJ1-2; CDR3: CASSQLQGAYGYTF; DNA: TGCGCCAGCAGCCAACTCCAGGGTGCCTATGGCTACACCTTC
size: NA; V: TRBV4-3; D: NA; J: TRBJ1-1; CDR3: CASSQGQVNTEAFF; DNA: TGCGCCAGCAGCCAAGGACAGGTGAACACTGAAGCTTTCTTT
size: many; V: TRBV7-9; D: NA; J: TRBJ1-2; CDR3: CASSVGTRQFTF; DNA: TGTGCCAGCAGCGTCGGAACTCGACAGTTTACCTTC
size: NA; V: TRBV4-3; D: NA; J: TRBJ1-1; CDR3: CASSQDNGAENTEAFF; DNA: TGCGCCAGCAGCCAAGATAATGGGGCCGAGAACACTGAAGCTTTCTTT
size: NA; V: TRBV5-1; D: NA; J: TRBJ1-2; CDR3: CASSLEGEGYTF; DNA: TGCGCCAGCAGCTTGGAGGGGGAAGGCTACACCTTC
size: NA; V: TRBV3-1/TRBV3-2; D: NA; J: TRBJ1-3; CDR3: CASSQDRRGTGNTIYF; DNA: TGTGCCAGCAGCCAAGATCGGAGGGGAACTGGAAACACCATATATTTT
size: NA; V: TRBV24-1; D: NA; J: TRBJ2-1; CDR3: CATSDSTSYNEQFF; DNA: TGTGCCACCAGTGATTCAACTTCTTACAATGAGCAGTTCTTC
size: NA; V: TRBV29-1; D: TRBD1; J: TRBJ1-2; CDR3: CSVWTGRYGYTF; DNA: TGCAGCGTTTGGACAGGACGCTATGGCTACACCTTC
size: NA; V: TRBV3-1/TRBV3-2; D: NA; J: TRBJ1-1; CDR3: CASSPSAASGTEAFF; DNA: TGTGCCAGCAGCCCTTCCGCCGCCTCGGGGACTGAAGCTTTCTTT
size: NA; V: TRBV7-9; D: TRBD1; J: TRBJ1-2; CDR3: CASSLGQGDNYGYTF; DNA: TGTGCCAGCAGCTTAGGACAGGGGGATAACTATGGCTACACCTTC
size: NA; V: TRBV6-2/TRBV6-3; D: NA; J: TRBJ1-5; CDR3: CASSGGDSLNQPQHF; DNA: TGTGCCAGCAGTGGGGGCGACAGTCTCAATCAGCCCCAGCATTTT
size: NA; V: TRBV27; D: NA; J: TRBJ2-2; CDR3: CATSGGLPPNTGELFF; DNA: TGTGCCACCTCCGGAGGGCTGCCTCCGAACACCGGGGAGCTGTTTTTT
size: few; V: TRBV5-5; D: NA; J: TRBJ1-3; CDR3: CASSLVLSGNTIYF; DNA: TGTGCCAGCAGCCTGGTTCTCTCTGGAAACACCATATATTTT
size: NA; V: TRBV19; D: NA; J: TRBJ1-4; CDR3: CASTSGRTAGEKLFF; DNA: TGTGCCAGCACCTCGGGACGGACCGCGGGGGAAAAACTGTTTTTT
size: NA; V: TRBV24-1; D: NA; J: TRBJ1-5; CDR3: CATSDPPSGQNSNQPQHF; DNA: TGTGCCACCAGTGACCCGCCCTCCGGACAGAACAGCAATCAGCCCCAGCATTTT
size: NA; V: TRBV4-1; D: TRBD1; J: TRBJ1-5; CDR3: CASSHNQGAKQPQHF; DNA: TGCGCCAGCAGCCATAATCAGGGGGCGAAACAGCCCCAGCATTTT
size: NA; V: TRBV4-1; D: TRBD2; J: TRBJ2-7; CDR3: CASSQGLAGAYEQYF; DNA: TGCGCCAGCAGCCAAGGGCTAGCGGGAGCCTACGAGCAGTACTTC
size: NA; V: TRBV5-1; D: NA; J: TRBJ1-2; CDR3: CASSSSARVGSGYTF; DNA: TGCGCCAGCAGCTCCTCGGCGAGGGTGGGTTCTGGCTACACCTTC
size: once; V: TRBV28; D: TRBD2; J: TRBJ2-1; CDR3: CASRESSGRLSYNEQFF; DNA: TGTGCCAGCAGGGAGAGTAGCGGGAGGCTCTCCTACAATGAGCAGTTCTTC
size: NA; V: TRBV4-3; D: TRBD2; J: TRBJ2-7; CDR3: CASSQEVAGGISSYEQYF; DNA: TGCGCCAGCAGCCAAGAGGTGGCGGGGGGGATAAGTTCCTACGAGCAGTACTTC
size: NA; V: TRBV4-3; D: TRBD1; J: TRBJ1-5; CDR3: CASSQDGQGGPQHF; DNA: TGCGCCAGCAGCCAAGATGGACAGGGAGGGCCCCAGCATTTT
size: NA; V: TRBV28; D: NA; J: TRBJ1-2; CDR3: CASRQPGTPNYGYTF; DNA: TGTGCCAGCAGACAACCCGGGACTCCTAACTATGGCTACACCTTC